This T cell receptor beta chain was sequenced in a study of response to subunit inactivated influenza vaccine (dated by TCRdb to 2017 to 2018). Describing the broader study: Deep quantitative T cell receptor repertoire profiling was used in the study to track responses to a trivalent subunit inactivated influenza vaccine. Study-wide conclusions, independent of this receptor: The authors suggested that each seasonal influenza vaccination may recruit only a limited number of new T cells.

Libraries were constructed by RT-PCR. Sequencing instrument: Illumina HiSeq 2500. TCRdb reworked the public reads: Q25 trimming with fastp, MiXCR clone assembly, productive beta chains retained. Rows matching on CDR3 protein sequence are summarized as one entry with the most common DNA and genes. Here the sample has 500,000 to 600,000 distinct CDR3 sequences; about 12% occur a single time. Roughly 10% of the sample belongs to the ten largest clones. Relative to germline, V is 3 bases shorter and J is 1 base shorter, with 12 bases between their ends. The germline V gene (reference sequence) yields SEHNR for CDR1 and FQNEAQ for CDR2. CDR3 length: 15 amino acids, cysteine to phenylalanine. This entry keeps only the CDR3 DNA: 45 bases, framed from base 1. The sample holds many counts of this clonotype. This clone's antigen is unknown. Base qualities were left out, and no much larger clone turns up one base away.

Sequencing used PBMCs from blood, obtained on the day of vaccination. The rearrangement joined TRBV7-9 to TRBJ2-5, with the D call perhaps TRBD1 or TRBD2, as 5 bases match in each case. The TCR was taken from a man aged 50-59 years who received an inactivated influenza vaccine. Donor details come from another sample of the same person, matched by shared clones. CDR3 region: CASSLGERSQETQYF. The bases are TGTGCCAGCAGCTTGGGGGAGCGGAGCCAAGAGACCCAGTACTTC.